The T cell receptor (beta chain) under discussion was sequenced for a study of Tregs in tolerant kidney transplant recipients. Mixed chimerism was transient after nonmyeloablative marrow transplants from related graft donors. Unstimulated Tregs (CD4+CD25+CD127-) and CD4+CD25- non-Tregs were sorted from PBMCs. Measured with immunoSEQ multiplex PCR; TCRdb has only the in-frame clones, and not every one. The sample carries roughly 80,000 clones, 90% to 95% recorded once. With respect to this clone: As yet, its antigen is unknown.

This CDR3 is built from 14 residues. V gave up 1 base and J gave up 7 bases, with 11 bases separating them. The germline V gene encodes CDR1 SGHVS and CDR2 FQNEAQ. Overall study results and limits: Antigen-driven expansion was suggested because donor-specific Tregs expanded more than all Tregs in tolerant patients. Validation in larger populations is needed because few patients were studied. Activated donor B cell expansion appeared to reveal the most relevant donor-specific TCRbeta repertoire.

The starting material was CD4+ T cells from blood (PBMCs), obtained 24 months after the transplant. This sequence originates from a human patient who received a combined kidney and bone marrow transplant. Some T cells may be transferred from the graft donor. The chain is built from TRBV7-8 and TRBJ1-5; tentatively, D is TRBD1 (5 bases). The CDR3 loop reads CASSLGQGSQPQHF. The CDR3 DNA sequence: TGTGCCAGCAGCTTAGGTCAGGGTAGCCAGCCCCAGCATTTT.